These 27 T cell receptor beta chains were sequenced from one sample in a study of T cells in Graves' hyperthyroidism and ophthalmopathy. The CDR3 regions of TCR beta were amplified from RNA transcripts. The HTBI primer set was used in a first-round RT-PCR of the TCR CDR3. TCRdb used MiXCR to reprocess the multiplex PCR reads, holding one entry per CDR3 protein. The repertoire consists of more than 35,000 distinct CDR3 sequences, with more than 40% occurring once and the leading ten covering roughly a third. The source material was peripheral blood or thyroid tissue (not recorded which). These receptor sequences come from a woman in her forties or fifties with Graves' hyperthyroidism.

This clonotype was counted between two and nine times. The chain employs TRBV12-3 or TRBV12-4 and TRBJ1-1; D perhaps matches TRBD1 (6 bases). The CDR3 has 14 amino acids. The ends were cut back, 3 bases at V and 4 bases at J, with 12 bases in the middle. The CDR3, as DNA: TGTGCCAGCAGTTTCGGGGGGCTGAGCACTGAAGCTTTCTTT. Its translation: CASSFGGLSTEAFF.

Many counts were recorded for this clonotype. A read error may account for a junction end that differs from germline. The V call is TRBV13, the J call TRBJ2-7, with D unresolved. Germline V CDR1 and CDR2: PRHDT, FYEKMQ (reference sequence). The CDR3 contains 13 residues. CDR3 residues: CVSSRLISHEQYF. CDR3 DNA: TGTGTCAGCAGCCGCCTCATATCCCACGAGCAGTACTTC.

Many counts were recorded for this clonotype. V gene TRBV5-4 combines with J gene TRBJ2-2, with TRBD1 identical over 7 bases. Germline values: CDR1 SGHNT, CDR2 YYREEE (reference sequence). The CDR3 loop spans 15 amino acids. V shed 2 bases and J 6 bases; nucleotides not matched to a gene: 7. CDR3: CASSLQGRVAGELFF. The CDR3 nucleotides read TGTGCCAGCAGCTTACAGGGGAGAGTGGCCGGGGAGCTGTTTTTT.

This clonotype appeared a few times. The rearrangement joins TRBV10-2 to TRBJ2-6; 7 nucleotides match TRBD1. The length of the CDR3 is 15 residues. Germline loops: CDR1 WSHSY, CDR2 SAAADI. V gave up 4 bases and J gave up 2 bases; unmatched junction bases: 2. This CDR3 is CASSAGQPGANVLTF. The CDR3 DNA sequence: TGCGCCAGCAGTGCGGGACAGCCTGGGGCCAACGTCCTGACTTTC.

This clonotype is a singleton in its sample. A read error is possible here, since a much larger clone lies one base away. The chain couples TRBV20-1 to TRBJ2-3; TRBD2 aligns across 8 bases. This CDR3 is built from 14 residues. Germline V lookup: CDR1 DFQATT, CDR2 SNEGSKA (reference sequence). In DNA form, the CDR3 reads TGCAGAGCTAGCCCGGGAGGGCGAGTAGATACGCAGTATTTT. It encodes CRASPGGRVDTQYF.

This clonotype was counted at least ten times. The V call is TRBV7-8, the J call TRBJ2-7; TRBD1 matches at 7 bases. In germline, CDR1 is SGHVS, CDR2 FQNEAQ. The V and J ends lost 1 base and 4 bases, in that order; junction bases with no gene match: 10. The CDR3 totals 16 residues. The CDR3 DNA is TGTGCCAGCAGCTTAGGGAACAGGGGTGGGGGTTACGAGCAGTACTTC. It codes for CASSLGNRGGGYEQYF.

The chain couples TRBV9 to TRBJ2-5; the match to TRBD2 covers 12 bases. V trimming: 1 base; J trimming: 5 bases; junction bases outside the gene matches: 6. CDR3 size: 16 residues. Per germline, CDR1 SGDLS and CDR2 YYNGEE. The DNA for the CDR3 is TGTGCCAGCAGCGTATCGAGGACTAGCGGGATCGAGACCCAGTACTTC. Translating gives CASSVSRTSGIETQYF.

The CDR3 region is CSHRKKGQAGYEQYF. CDR3 sequence (DNA): TGCAGTCATAGAAAAAAGGGACAGGCGGGGTACGAGCAGTACTTC. The chain carries TRBV20-1 and TRBJ2-7, with 8 bases aligning to TRBD1. This CDR3 comprises 15 residues. The V and J ends lost 8 bases and 4 bases, in that order; junction bases with no gene match: 16. Germline values: CDR1 DFQATT, CDR2 SNEGSKA (reference sequence).

This clonotype was picked up a small number of times. The chain recombines TRBV10-3 with TRBJ2-1, with TRBD2 identical over 8 bases. Germline V gives CDR1 ENHRY, CDR2 SYGVKD. CDR3 length: 19 residues. Trimming took 4 bases from V and 0 from J; bases not matched to a gene: 14. The CDR3 is CAISASSGWTPNSYNEQFF. As DNA, the CDR3 is TGTGCCATCAGTGCATCTAGCGGGTGGACACCAAACTCCTACAATGAGCAGTTCTTC.

This clonotype was seen a few times. The chain couples TRBV20-1 to TRBJ1-6, with TRBD1 matching over 8 bases. Germline CDR1 DFQATT, CDR2 SNEGSKA (reference sequence). The V gene end was trimmed by 4 bases and the J gene end by 8 bases; junction bases not matched to a gene: 4. The CDR3 is 13 amino acids. The CDR3 nucleotides read TGCAGTGCTATCGACAGGGGACATTCACCCCTCCACTTT. Translated: CSAIDRGHSPLHF.

CDR3 amino acids: CASISGAQYF. The DNA for the CDR3 is TGTGCCAGCATTTCTGGGGCCCAGTACTTC. The chain combines TRBV13 with TRBJ2-5; D is unresolved. Germline CDR1 and CDR2: PRHDT and FYEKMQ (reference sequence). V dropped 7 bases and J dropped 9 bases, with 9 bases sitting between them. This CDR3 is built from 10 residues.

This clonotype was seen once. The rearrangement joins TRBV5-1 to TRBJ2-2; the match to TRBD2 covers 7 bases. This CDR3 comprises 19 residues. Losses at the gene ends were 5 bases for V and 3 bases for J; bases not matched to a gene: 19. CDR1 is SGHRS and CDR2 is YFSETQ in the germline V gene. The CDR3 loop reads CASSPGRLAEEWYTGELFF. CDR3 coding DNA: TGCGCCAGCAGTCCTGGGCGGCTAGCGGAAGAGTGGTACACCGGGGAGCTGTTTTTT.

Comments on this clonotype: One end of the junction varies from germline; a read error may be responsible. CDR3 coding DNA: TGTGCCAGCAGCGCTGGACACACTGAAGCTTCCTTT. It translates to CASSAGHTEASF. The genes are TRBV7-6 and TRBJ1-1; a possible D gene is TRBD1 (5 bases). The CDR3 runs to 12 residues. CDR1 is SGHVS, CDR2 FNYEAQ, per germline. The complete variable domain, with remaining parts taken from reference TRBV7-6 and TRBJ1-1, reads GAGVSQSPRYKVTKRGQDVALRCDPISGHVSLYWYRQALGQGPEFLTYFNYEAQQDKSGLPNDRFSAERPEGSISTLTIQRTEQRDSAMYRCASSAGHTEASFGQGTRLTVV.

This clonotype was found a few times. The chain uses TRBV11-2 and TRBJ1-1; D may be TRBD1 (5 bases). The CDR3 sequence is 14 residues long. V was cut by 5 bases and J by 1 base, with 11 bases left in between. Per the germline V gene, CDR1 is SGHAT and CDR2 is FQNNGV. CDR3 residues: CASSQGGWNTEAFF. CDR3 nucleotides: TGTGCCAGCAGCCAGGGCGGTTGGAACACTGAAGCTTTCTTT.

This clonotype was detected ten times or more. The V gene is TRBV5-1, the J gene TRBJ2-7; D gene unclear. This CDR3 spans 14 amino acids. Germline V gives CDR1 SGHRS, CDR2 YFSETQ. V shed 2 bases and J shed 2 bases, with 11 bases lying between them. The CDR3 is CASSFGGVTYEQYF. In nucleotides, the CDR3 is TGCGCCAGCAGCTTCGGCGGAGTAACCTACGAGCAGTACTTC.

J is TRBJ2-1 and V is TRBV10-3; TRBD2 matches at 9 bases. CDR1 and CDR2 (germline): ENHRY, SYGVKD. The CDR3 covers 14 residues. Trimming took 3 bases from V and 8 from J; bases not matched to a gene: 5. CDR3 region: CAISDAGGPDEQFF. Here the CDR3 DNA reads TGTGCCATCAGTGACGCGGGAGGGCCAGATGAGCAGTTCTTC.

The V call is TRBV20-1, the J call TRBJ1-1; D remains ambiguous. CDR1 DFQATT and CDR2 SNEGSKA come from the germline V gene (reference sequence). Trimming removed 0 bases from V and 7 bases from J, with 18 bases in between. CDR3 length equals 15 residues. The CDR3 loop reads CSARDLGSISIEAFF. CDR3 in DNA: TGCAGTGCTAGAGATCTGGGCAGTATTAGCATTGAAGCTTTCTTT.

This clonotype has at least ten counts. V gene TRBV11-2 combines with J gene TRBJ2-2; 7 bases align to TRBD1. Losses at the gene ends were 5 bases for V and 1 base for J; bases not matched to a gene: 4. This CDR3 comprises 15 residues. The germline V gene has CDR1 SGHAT and CDR2 FQNNGV. The CDR3 DNA is TGTGCCAGCAGCATCGGGACAGTGAACACCGGGGAGCTGTTTTTT. The encoded protein is CASSIGTVNTGELFF. Supplemented by reference TRBV11-2 and TRBJ2-2, the full variable domain reads EAGVAQSPRYKIIEKRQSVAFWCNPISGHATLYWYQQILGQGPKLLIQFQNNGVVDDSQLPKDRFSAERLKGVDSTLKIQPAKLEDSAVYLCASSIGTVNTGELFFGEGSRLTVL.

The genes are TRBV10-3 and TRBJ1-6, with D tentatively TRBD1 (6 bases). The CDR3 is made up of 16 amino acids. V lost 6 bases and J 5 bases, leaving 17 bases between the germline ends. Germline loops: CDR1 ENHRY, CDR2 SYGVKD. The CDR3 bases are TGTGCCATCAGCCCCTCCGGACAGTTAGATAATTCACCCCTCCACTTT. Translation: CAISPSGQLDNSPLHF.

This clonotype has at least ten counts. This chain joins TRBV20-1 and TRBJ2-7, with TRBD1 matching over 7 bases. Germline CDR1 DFQATT, CDR2 SNEGSKA (reference sequence). The CDR3 covers 15 residues. Trimming at V came to 3 bases and at J to 2 bases, leaving 10 bases not matched to a gene. The CDR3 bases are TGCAGTGCTAGCCCCGCCGGGACAGATACCTACGAGCAGTACTTC. This translates into CSASPAGTDTYEQYF.

The chain links TRBV20-1 to TRBJ1-4; 8 bases map to TRBD1. CDR3 length equals 12 residues. J lost 8 bases, V lost 6 bases, and 5 bases had no gene match. In germline, CDR1 is DFQATT, CDR2 SNEGSKA (reference sequence). The CDR3 protein is CSAPGTGEKLFF. The CDR3 DNA is TGCAGTGCCCCCGGGACAGGCGAAAAACTGTTTTTT.

This clonotype occurred once. The CDR3 sequence: CASSSFRGGSTGELFF. The CDR3 DNA follows: TGTGCCAGCAGTTCGTTCCGGGGCGGGAGTACCGGGGAGCTGTTTTTT. The genes are TRBV7-9 and TRBJ2-2, with TRBD2 matching over 7 bases. The CDR3 is 16 amino acids. The V gene end was trimmed by 6 bases and the J gene end by 5 bases; junction bases not matched to a gene: 12. CDR1 is SEHNR and CDR2 is FQNEAQ in the germline V gene (reference sequence).

At least ten counts were recorded for this clonotype. This rearrangement joins TRBV28 to TRBJ2-7, with 9 nucleotides matching TRBD2. Trimming took 5 bases from V and 13 from J; bases not matched to a gene: 12. The CDR3 has 13 amino acids. The germline CDR1 and CDR2 sequences are MDHEN and SYDVKM. The CDR3 is CASSPRLADELYF. CDR3 sequence (DNA): TGTGCCAGCAGTCCCCGACTAGCGGACGAGCTATACTTC.

In regard to this clonotype: A read error may produce the germline difference seen at one junction end. CDR3 nucleotide sequence: TGTGCCAGCAGTTTAACAGGGGGCGACTATGGCTACACCTTC. Translated: CASSLTGGDYGYTF. The chain couples TRBV10-3 to TRBJ1-2, with 9 bases that match TRBD1. CDR1 is ENHRY, CDR2 SYGVKD, per germline. CDR3 length: 14 residues.

V is TRBV5-4 and J is TRBJ2-3; TRBD2 matches 13 bases. Germline CDR1 and CDR2: SGHNT and YYREEE (reference sequence). The CDR3 runs to 16 residues. J gave up 8 bases and V 1 base, and 7 bases lay outside the gene matches. The CDR3 DNA reads as TGTGCCAGCAGCTTGACTAGCGGGAGGGGGGGTGGTACGCAGTATTTT. Its protein is CASSLTSGRGGGTQYF.

This clonotype is labeled as large (0.1 to 1%). The genes are TRBV4-1 and TRBJ1-1; D remains ambiguous. V was cut by 1 base and J by 8 bases, with 11 bases left in between. The CDR3 is 13 residues long. In germline, CDR1 is MGHRA, CDR2 YSYEKL. The CDR3 region has the DNA TGCGCCAGCAGCCAAGGGGGTAGGCCGGAAGCTTTCTTT. This translates into CASSQGGRPEAFF.

In this sample, this clonotype turned up many times. This sequence joins TRBV18 and TRBJ2-7, with D tentatively TRBD2 (6 bases). The V end lost 4 bases, the J end lost 3 bases, and 10 bases lay between the germline ends. Germline CDR1 KGHSH, CDR2 LQKENI. This CDR3 spans 13 amino acids. The CDR3 DNA reads TGTGCCAGCTCACTCTCGGGACTCTACGAGCAGTACTTC. This sequence encodes CASSLSGLYEQYF.